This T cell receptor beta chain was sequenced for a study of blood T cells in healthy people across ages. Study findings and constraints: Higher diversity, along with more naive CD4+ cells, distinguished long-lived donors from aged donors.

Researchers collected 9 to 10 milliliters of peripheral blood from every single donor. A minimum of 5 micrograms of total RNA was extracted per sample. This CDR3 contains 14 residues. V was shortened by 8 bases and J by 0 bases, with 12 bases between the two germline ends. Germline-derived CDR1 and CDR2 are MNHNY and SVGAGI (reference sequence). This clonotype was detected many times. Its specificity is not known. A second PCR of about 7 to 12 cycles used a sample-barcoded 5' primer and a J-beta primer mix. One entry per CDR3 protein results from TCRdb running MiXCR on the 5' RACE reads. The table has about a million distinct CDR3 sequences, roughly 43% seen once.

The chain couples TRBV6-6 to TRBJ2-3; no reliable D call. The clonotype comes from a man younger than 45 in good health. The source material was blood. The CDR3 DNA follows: TGTGCCAGCCTCCCGGTTACTAGCACAGATACGCAGTATTTT. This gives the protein CASLPVTSTDTQYF.